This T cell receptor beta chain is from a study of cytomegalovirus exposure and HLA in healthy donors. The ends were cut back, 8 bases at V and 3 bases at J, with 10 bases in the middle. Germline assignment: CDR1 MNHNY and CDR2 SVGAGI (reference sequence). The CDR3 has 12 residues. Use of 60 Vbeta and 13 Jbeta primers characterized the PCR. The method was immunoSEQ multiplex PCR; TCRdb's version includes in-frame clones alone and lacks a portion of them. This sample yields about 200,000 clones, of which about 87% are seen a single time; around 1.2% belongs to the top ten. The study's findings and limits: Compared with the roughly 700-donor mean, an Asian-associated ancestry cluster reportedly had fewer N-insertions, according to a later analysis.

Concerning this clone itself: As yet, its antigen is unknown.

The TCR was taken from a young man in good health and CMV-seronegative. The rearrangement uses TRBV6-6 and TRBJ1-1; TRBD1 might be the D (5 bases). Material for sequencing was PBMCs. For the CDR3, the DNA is TGTGCCAGCGCATTACAGGACACTGAAGCTTTCTTT. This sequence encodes CASALQDTEAFF.